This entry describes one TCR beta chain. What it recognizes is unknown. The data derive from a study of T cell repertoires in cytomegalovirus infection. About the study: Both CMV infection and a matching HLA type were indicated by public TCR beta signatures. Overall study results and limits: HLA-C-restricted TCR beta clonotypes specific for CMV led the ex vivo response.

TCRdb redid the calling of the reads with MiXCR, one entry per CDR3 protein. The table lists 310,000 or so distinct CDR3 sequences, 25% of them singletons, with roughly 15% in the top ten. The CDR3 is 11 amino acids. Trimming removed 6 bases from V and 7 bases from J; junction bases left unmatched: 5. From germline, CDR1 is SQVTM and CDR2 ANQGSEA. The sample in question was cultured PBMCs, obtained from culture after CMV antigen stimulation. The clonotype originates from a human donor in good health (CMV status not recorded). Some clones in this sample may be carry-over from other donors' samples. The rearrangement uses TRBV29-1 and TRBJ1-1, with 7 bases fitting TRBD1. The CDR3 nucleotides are TGCAGCGTACGGGACAGTAGTGAAGCTTTCTTT. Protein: CSVRDSSEAFF.